This is a list of T cell receptor beta chains from one sample in a study of spatial heterogeneity in lung cancer. MiXCR, applied by TCRdb to the 5' RACE reads, yields one record per CDR3 protein. In the table there are 45,000 to 65,000 distinct CDR3 sequences, 6% to 8.5% of which are singletons. The source was PBMCs, collected at follow-up. The receptors here all came from a female donor with early-stage non-small cell lung cancer. Both conserved end residues are part of each CDR3. A D gene is named only where the DNA matches it firmly. For some rows the clone size is stated as once, few or many, or as a class when expanded; others skip it.

V: TRBV6-4; J: TRBJ1-5; size: many; D: TRBD1; DNA: TGTGCCAGCAGTCCGACAGGGACGGGAGGTCAGCCCCAGCATTTT; CDR3: CASSPTGTGGQPQHF
V: TRBV5-1; J: TRBJ2-1; size: many; D: TRBD2; DNA: TGCGCCAGCAGCCCTGGGACTAGCGGGAATGAGCAGTTCTTC; CDR3: CASSPGTSGNEQFF
V: TRBV7-9; J: TRBJ1-4; size: NA; D: NA; DNA: TGTGCCAGCAGCTTAGGGCCTTCTGAAAAACTGTTTTTT; CDR3: CASSLGPSEKLFF
V: TRBV3-1; J: TRBJ1-1; size: NA; D: NA; DNA: TGTGCCAGCAGCCATTTAGGACAGTGTGGGGTGAACACTGAAGCTTTCTTT; CDR3: CASSHLGQCGVNTEAFF
V: TRBV7-2; J: TRBJ2-7; size: few; D: NA; DNA: TGTGCCAGCAGCCCCAGTCCGACCTCCTACGAGCAGTACTTC; CDR3: CASSPSPTSYEQYF
V: TRBV30; J: TRBJ2-1; size: NA; D: NA; DNA: TGTGCCTGGAGTGTAAAGAGGCAGGCCTCCTACAATGAGCAGTTCTTC; CDR3: CAWSVKRQASYNEQFF
V: TRBV28; J: TRBJ1-2; size: many; D: NA; DNA: TGTGCCAGCAGTCCATATCGGGGGGGCGTGAACTATGGCTACACCTTC; CDR3: CASSPYRGGVNYGYTF
V: TRBV19; J: TRBJ2-7; size: many; D: NA; DNA: TGTGCCAGCCGGGGTTTAGGGGGGTACGAGCAGTACTTC; CDR3: CASRGLGGYEQYF
V: TRBV9; J: TRBJ2-4; size: many; D: NA; DNA: TGTGCCAGCAGCGTAGGAACTCTAGCCAAAAACATTCAGTACTTC; CDR3: CASSVGTLAKNIQYF
V: TRBV7-9; J: TRBJ2-7; size: few; D: NA; DNA: TGTGCCAGCAGCTTAGTAGGACCCCCTTCCGAGCAGTACTTC; CDR3: CASSLVGPPSEQYF
V: TRBV6-5; J: TRBJ1-1; size: NA; D: NA; DNA: TGTGCCAGCAGTTACTCAGGGTTCAACACTGAAGCTTTCTTT; CDR3: CASSYSGFNTEAFF
V: TRBV11-2; J: TRBJ2-6; size: NA; D: NA; DNA: TGTGCCAGCAGCCCAACAGGGTCTGGGGCCAGCGTCCTGACTTTC; CDR3: CASSPTGSGASVLTF
V: TRBV7-2; J: TRBJ2-3; size: many; D: NA; DNA: TGTGCCAGCAGCTTTGTCCATAGCGGATTGCGGACAGATACGCAGTATTTT; CDR3: CASSFVHSGLRTDTQYF
V: TRBV11-2; J: TRBJ2-1; size: few; D: NA; DNA: TGTGCCAGCAGACGTGGGCAGGGGTTTCAGTTCTTC; CDR3: CASRRGQGFQFF
V: TRBV20-1; J: TRBJ1-2; size: NA; D: TRBD1; DNA: TGCAGTGCTAGAGCCTCCGGGACAGCGAGCTACACCTTC; CDR3: CSARASGTASYTF
V: TRBV19; J: TRBJ1-2; size: few; D: NA; DNA: TGTGCCAGTAGTATTTTGACTTCGTGGTCCGAGGGCAACTATGGCTACACCTTC; CDR3: CASSILTSWSEGNYGYTF
V: TRBV7-9; J: TRBJ1-2; size: many; D: NA; DNA: TGTGCCAGCAGCTTATTGGGGGGCTCCTATGGCTACACCTTC; CDR3: CASSLLGGSYGYTF
V: TRBV6-2/TRBV6-3; J: TRBJ1-4; size: NA; D: TRBD1; DNA: TGTGCCAGCAGCCCCCCCGGGACAGGGGATGGAAAACTGTTTTTT; CDR3: CASSPPGTGDGKLFF
V: TRBV20-1; J: TRBJ2-7; size: many; D: TRBD1; DNA: TGCAGTGCTGCGGGACAGGGGGCGCGAACCTTTTACGAGCAGTACTTC; CDR3: CSAAGQGARTFYEQYF
V: TRBV2; J: TRBJ1-3; size: many; D: NA; DNA: TGTGCCAGCAGTCGACAGTTCTCTGGAAACACCATATATTTT; CDR3: CASSRQFSGNTIYF
V: TRBV29-1; J: TRBJ2-1; size: NA; D: TRBD1; DNA: TGCAGTCATCCCTTCGGCGGGACAGGGTCCTACAATGAGCAGTTCTTC; CDR3: CSHPFGGTGSYNEQFF
V: TRBV5-5; J: TRBJ2-3; size: many; D: NA; DNA: TGTGCCAGCGGACCGCTAGCGACCGGCACAGATACGCAGTATTTT; CDR3: CASGPLATGTDTQYF
V: TRBV15; J: TRBJ1-1; size: many; D: NA; DNA: TGTGCCACCAGCAGTACCAACAGAGCTCGAGCTTTCTTT; CDR3: CATSSTNRARAFF
V: TRBV2; J: TRBJ2-1; size: NA; D: NA; DNA: TGTGCCAGCAGTGACGGGGGAACCTACAATGAGCAGTTCTTC; CDR3: CASSDGGTYNEQFF
V: TRBV7-9; J: TRBJ2-5; size: many; D: NA; DNA: TGTGCCAGCAGCCAAGGGCTGATTCGACAGTACTTC; CDR3: CASSQGLIRQYF
V: TRBV15; J: TRBJ2-3; size: few; D: TRBD2; DNA: TGTGCCACCAGCAACTTAGCGGGGAGCACAGATACGCAGTATTTT; CDR3: CATSNLAGSTDTQYF
V: TRBV12-3/TRBV12-4; J: TRBJ2-3; size: many; D: NA; DNA: TGTGCCAGCAGTTTACAGGAGACGCAGTATTTT; CDR3: CASSLQETQYF
V: TRBV4-2; J: TRBJ1-1; size: many; D: NA; DNA: TGTGCCAGCAGCCGCAGATTAATAACCGGGGCGAACACTGAAGCTTTCTTT; CDR3: CASSRRLITGANTEAFF
V: TRBV19; J: TRBJ2-6; size: many; D: NA; DNA: TGTGCCAGTAGTATATGGGCGGCGGCTGGGGCCAACGTCCTGACTTTC; CDR3: CASSIWAAAGANVLTF
V: TRBV5-6; J: TRBJ1-2; size: many; D: NA; DNA: TGTGCCAGCAGCCCCTGGCCGGGGGATTACTATGGCTACACCTTC; CDR3: CASSPWPGDYYGYTF
V: TRBV24-1; J: TRBJ2-2; size: NA; D: NA; DNA: TGTGCCACCAGTGAGGTAAACACCGGGGAGCTGTTTTTT; CDR3: CATSEVNTGELFF
V: TRBV6-2/TRBV6-3; J: TRBJ2-1; size: many; D: NA; DNA: TGTGCCAGCAGTCTGGGATCGGGACAAAACAATGAGCAGTTCTTC; CDR3: CASSLGSGQNNEQFF
V: TRBV7-9; J: TRBJ1-1; size: NA; D: NA; DNA: TGTGCCACCCTAAATGGGGAAATGGGAGAAGCTTTCTTT; CDR3: CATLNGEMGEAFF
V: TRBV11-2; J: TRBJ2-1; size: few; D: TRBD2; DNA: TGTGCCAGCAGCTCGCCCCTAGCGGGGGGGACCTCCTACAATGAGCAGTTCTTC; CDR3: CASSSPLAGGTSYNEQFF
V: TRBV29-1; J: TRBJ2-2; size: many; D: TRBD2; DNA: TGCAGCGTCGCGCCGGGACTAGGGGCCGGGGAGCTGTTTTTT; CDR3: CSVAPGLGAGELFF
V: TRBV4-1; J: TRBJ2-4; size: many; D: NA; DNA: TGCGCCAGCAGCCAAGAGTGGGGGTTTATAGCCAAAAACATTCAGTACTTC; CDR3: CASSQEWGFIAKNIQYF
V: TRBV4-2; J: TRBJ2-5; size: few; D: TRBD2; DNA: TGTGCCAGCAGCCGAATGAGCGGGGGGGCCTTAGAGACCCAGTACTTC; CDR3: CASSRMSGGALETQYF